This record concerns one T cell receptor (beta chain) sequence. The data stem from a study of T cells after yellow fever vaccination. Each CDR3 protein is one row after TCRdb ran MiXCR on the 5' RACE reads. The data show fewer than 35,000 distinct CDR3 sequences, about 11% seen once. Sequenced material: PBMCs, either bulk or a sorted T-cell subset (CD4+, CD8+, memory, or dextramer-sorted; not recorded which), taken roughly 15 days after the first yellow fever vaccination. The receptor's source is a man aged 18 to 35 who received the YFV17D yellow fever vaccine.

The CDR3 nucleotides read TGTGCCAGGGGCCCCGGGCTCAGCGGCACAGATACGCAGTATTTT. Amino acids: CARGPGLSGTDTQYF. The chain couples TRBV5-6 to TRBJ2-3, with D unresolved. CDR3 length equals 15 residues. Germline V lookup: CDR1 SGHDT, CDR2 YYEEEE. Deletions cut 8 bases from V and 1 base from J, with 17 bases between.